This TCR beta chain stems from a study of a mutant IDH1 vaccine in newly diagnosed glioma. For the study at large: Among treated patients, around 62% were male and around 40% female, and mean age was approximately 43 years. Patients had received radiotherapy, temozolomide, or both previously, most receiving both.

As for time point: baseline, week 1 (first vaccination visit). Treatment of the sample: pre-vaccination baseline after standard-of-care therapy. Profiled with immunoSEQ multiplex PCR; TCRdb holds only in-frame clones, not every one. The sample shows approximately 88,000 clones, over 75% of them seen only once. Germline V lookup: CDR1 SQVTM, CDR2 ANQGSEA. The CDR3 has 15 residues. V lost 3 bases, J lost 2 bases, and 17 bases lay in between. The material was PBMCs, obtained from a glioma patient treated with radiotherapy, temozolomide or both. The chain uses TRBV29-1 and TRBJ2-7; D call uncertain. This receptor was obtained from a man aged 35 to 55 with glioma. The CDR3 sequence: CSVEAGFPDTYEQYF. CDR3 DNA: TGCAGCGTTGAGGCCGGCTTCCCCGACACCTACGAGCAGTACTTC.